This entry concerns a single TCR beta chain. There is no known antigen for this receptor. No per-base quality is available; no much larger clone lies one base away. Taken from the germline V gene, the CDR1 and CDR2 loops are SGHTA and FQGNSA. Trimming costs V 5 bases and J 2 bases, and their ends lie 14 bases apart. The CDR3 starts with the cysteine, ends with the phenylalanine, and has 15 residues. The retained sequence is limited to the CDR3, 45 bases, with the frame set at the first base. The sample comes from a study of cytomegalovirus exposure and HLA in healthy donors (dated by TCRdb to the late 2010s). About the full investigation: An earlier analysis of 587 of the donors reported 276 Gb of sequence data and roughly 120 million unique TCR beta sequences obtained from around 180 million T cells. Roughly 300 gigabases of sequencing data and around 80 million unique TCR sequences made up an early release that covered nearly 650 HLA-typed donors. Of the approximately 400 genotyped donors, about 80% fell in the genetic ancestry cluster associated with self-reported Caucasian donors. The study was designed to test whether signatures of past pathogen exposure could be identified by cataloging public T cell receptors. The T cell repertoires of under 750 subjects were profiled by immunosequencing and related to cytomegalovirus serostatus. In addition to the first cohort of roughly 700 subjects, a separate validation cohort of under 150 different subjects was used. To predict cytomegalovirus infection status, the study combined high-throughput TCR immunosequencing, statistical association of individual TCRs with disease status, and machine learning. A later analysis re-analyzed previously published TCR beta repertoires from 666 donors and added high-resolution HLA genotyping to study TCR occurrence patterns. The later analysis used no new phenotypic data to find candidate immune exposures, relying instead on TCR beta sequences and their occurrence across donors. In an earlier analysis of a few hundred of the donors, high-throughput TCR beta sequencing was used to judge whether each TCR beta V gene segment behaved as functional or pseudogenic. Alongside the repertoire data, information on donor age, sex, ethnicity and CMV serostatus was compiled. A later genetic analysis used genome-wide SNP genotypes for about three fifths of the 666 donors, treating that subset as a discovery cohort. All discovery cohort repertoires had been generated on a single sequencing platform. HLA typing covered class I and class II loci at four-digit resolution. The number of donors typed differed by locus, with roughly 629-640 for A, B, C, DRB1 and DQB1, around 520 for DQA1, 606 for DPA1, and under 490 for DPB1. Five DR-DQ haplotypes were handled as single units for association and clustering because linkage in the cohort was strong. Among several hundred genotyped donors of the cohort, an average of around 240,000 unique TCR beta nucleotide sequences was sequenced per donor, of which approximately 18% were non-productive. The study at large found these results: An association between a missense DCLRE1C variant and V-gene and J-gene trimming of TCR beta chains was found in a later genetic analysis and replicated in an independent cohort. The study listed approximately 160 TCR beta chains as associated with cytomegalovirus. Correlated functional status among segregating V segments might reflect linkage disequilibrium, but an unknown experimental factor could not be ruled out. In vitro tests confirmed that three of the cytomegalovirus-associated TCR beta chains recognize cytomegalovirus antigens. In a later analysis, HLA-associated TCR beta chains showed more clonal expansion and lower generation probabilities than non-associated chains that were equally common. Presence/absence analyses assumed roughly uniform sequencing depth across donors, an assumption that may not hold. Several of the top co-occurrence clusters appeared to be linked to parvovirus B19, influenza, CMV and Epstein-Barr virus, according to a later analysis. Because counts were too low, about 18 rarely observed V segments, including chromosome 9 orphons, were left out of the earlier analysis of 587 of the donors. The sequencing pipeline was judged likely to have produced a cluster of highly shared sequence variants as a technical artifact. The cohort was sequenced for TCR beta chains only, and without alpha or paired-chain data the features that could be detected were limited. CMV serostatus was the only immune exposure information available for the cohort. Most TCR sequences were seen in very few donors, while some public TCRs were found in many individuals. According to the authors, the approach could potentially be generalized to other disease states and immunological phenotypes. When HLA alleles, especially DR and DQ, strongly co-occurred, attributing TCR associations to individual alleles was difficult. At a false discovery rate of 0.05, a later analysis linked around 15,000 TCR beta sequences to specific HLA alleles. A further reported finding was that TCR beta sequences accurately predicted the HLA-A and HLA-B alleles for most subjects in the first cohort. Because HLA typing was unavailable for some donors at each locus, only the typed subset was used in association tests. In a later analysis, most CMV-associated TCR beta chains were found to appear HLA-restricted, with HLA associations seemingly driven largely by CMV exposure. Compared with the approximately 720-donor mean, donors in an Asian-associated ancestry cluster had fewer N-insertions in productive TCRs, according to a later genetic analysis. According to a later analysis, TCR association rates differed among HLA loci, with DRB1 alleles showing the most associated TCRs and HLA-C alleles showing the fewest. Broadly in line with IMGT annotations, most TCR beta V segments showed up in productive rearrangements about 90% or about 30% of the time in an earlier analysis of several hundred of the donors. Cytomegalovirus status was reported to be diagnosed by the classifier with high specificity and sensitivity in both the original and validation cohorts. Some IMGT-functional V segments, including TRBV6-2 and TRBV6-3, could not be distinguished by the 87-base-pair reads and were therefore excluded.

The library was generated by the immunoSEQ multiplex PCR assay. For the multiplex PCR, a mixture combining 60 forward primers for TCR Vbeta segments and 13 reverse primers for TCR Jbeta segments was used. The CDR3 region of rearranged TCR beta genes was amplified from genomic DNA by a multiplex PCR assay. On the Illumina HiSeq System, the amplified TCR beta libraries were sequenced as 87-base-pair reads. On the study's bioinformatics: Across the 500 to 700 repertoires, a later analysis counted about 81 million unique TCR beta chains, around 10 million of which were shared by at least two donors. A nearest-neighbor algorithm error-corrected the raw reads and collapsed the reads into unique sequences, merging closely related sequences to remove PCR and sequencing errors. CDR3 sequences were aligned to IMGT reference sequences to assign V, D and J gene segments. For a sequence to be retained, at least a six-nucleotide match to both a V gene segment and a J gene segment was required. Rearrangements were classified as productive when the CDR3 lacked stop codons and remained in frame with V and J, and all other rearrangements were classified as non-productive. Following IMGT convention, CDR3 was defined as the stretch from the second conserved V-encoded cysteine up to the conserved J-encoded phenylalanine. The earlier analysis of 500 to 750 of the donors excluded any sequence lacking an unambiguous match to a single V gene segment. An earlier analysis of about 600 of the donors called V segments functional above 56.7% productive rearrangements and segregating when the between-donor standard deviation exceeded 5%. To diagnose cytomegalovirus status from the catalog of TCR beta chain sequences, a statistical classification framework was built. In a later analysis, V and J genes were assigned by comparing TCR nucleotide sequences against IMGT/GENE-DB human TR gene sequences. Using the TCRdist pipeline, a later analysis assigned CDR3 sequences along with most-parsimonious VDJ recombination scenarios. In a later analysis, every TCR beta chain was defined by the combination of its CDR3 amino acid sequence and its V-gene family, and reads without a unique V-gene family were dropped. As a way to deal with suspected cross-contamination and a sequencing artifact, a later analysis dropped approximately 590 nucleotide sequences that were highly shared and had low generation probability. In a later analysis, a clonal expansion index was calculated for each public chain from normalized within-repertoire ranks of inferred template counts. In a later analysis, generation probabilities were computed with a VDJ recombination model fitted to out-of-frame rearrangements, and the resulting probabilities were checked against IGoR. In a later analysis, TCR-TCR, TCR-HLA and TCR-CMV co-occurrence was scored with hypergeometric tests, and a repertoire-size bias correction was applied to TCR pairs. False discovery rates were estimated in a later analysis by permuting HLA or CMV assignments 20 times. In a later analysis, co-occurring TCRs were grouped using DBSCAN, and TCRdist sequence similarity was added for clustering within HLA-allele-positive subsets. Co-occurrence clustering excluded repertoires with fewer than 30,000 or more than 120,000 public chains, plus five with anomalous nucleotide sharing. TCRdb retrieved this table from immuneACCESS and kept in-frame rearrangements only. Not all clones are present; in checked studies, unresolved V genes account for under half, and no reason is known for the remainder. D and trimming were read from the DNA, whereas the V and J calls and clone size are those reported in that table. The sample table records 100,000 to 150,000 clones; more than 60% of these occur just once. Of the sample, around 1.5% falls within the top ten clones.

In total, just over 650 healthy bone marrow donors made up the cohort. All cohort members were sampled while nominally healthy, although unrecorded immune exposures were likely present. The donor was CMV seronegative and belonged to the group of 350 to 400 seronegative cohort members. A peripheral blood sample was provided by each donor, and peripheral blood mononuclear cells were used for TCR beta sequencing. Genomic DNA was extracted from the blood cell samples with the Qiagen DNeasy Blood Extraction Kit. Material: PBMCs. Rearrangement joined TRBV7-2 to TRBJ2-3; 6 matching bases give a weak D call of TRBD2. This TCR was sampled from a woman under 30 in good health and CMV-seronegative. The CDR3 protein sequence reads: CASSGLAVVTDTQYF. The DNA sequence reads TGTGCCAGCAGCGGATTAGCGGTCGTCACAGATACGCAGTATTTT.